The sequence of this TCR beta chain was determined in a study of OX40 agonist ivuxolimab in advanced cancers. Across the study: The drug used for patients, ivuxolimab, was an agonistic anti-OX40 (CD134) antibody. Study-wide results and limits: By week 6 at 0.1 to 3.0 mg/kg, blood CD4+ and CD8+ T cells had expanded clonally.

V lost 2 bases and J 5 bases, leaving 15 bases between the germline ends. Germline V gene data show CDR1 as SGHTA and CDR2 as FQGNSA. CDR3 length: 15 amino acids. As concerns this clone: The antigen remains unidentified.

Libraries were prepared by immunoSEQ multiplex PCR; TCRdb keeps only in-frame clonotypes and omits some of them. In the table there are about 46,000 clones, 82% of which are singletons. The clonotype originates from an adult with an advanced solid tumor such as melanoma, head and neck, liver or kidney cancer. The sequences come from CD4+ or CD8+ T cells sorted from blood, collected in a trial of the OX40 agonist ivuxolimab. The J gene is TRBJ1-2, the V gene TRBV7-2, with D perhaps TRBD1 (5 bases). The CDR3 region has the DNA TGTGCCAGCAGCTTACCAGCGGGGGACCTTTATGGCTACACCTTC. This encodes CASSLPAGDLYGYTF.